Listed below are T cell receptor beta chains from one sample, sequenced in a study of CD8+ T cells in alopecia areata. Assay used: immunoSEQ multiplex PCR; TCRdb lists only in-frame clones, some missing. The sample carries 130,000 to 150,000 clones, 75% to 85% recorded once. The input for sequencing was CD8+ T cells sorted from blood, taken at week 4, from a patient treated with tofacitinib. The receptors here all came from a human donor with alopecia areata. CDR3s include the opening cysteine and the closing phenylalanine or tryptophan. Fields, in order: clone size, V gene, J gene, D gene, CDR3 protein, CDR3 DNA. The D gene is left open where the match is weak. For some rows the clone size is stated as once, few or many, or as a class when expanded; others skip it.

NA	TRBV12-5	TRBJ1-2	TRBD1	CASGLGTGGYPRGYTF	TGTGCTAGTGGTTTGGGGACAGGGGGCTACCCCCGCGGCTACACCTTC
once	TRBV30	TRBJ2-7	TRBD1	CAWSGDRVEQYF	TGTGCCTGGAGCGGGGACAGGGTCGAGCAGTACTTC
NA	TRBV11-2	TRBJ2-2	NA	CASSLPGQDTGELFF	TGTGCCAGCAGCTTACCAGGGCAGGACACCGGGGAGCTGTTTTTT
NA	TRBV2	TRBJ2-5	TRBD2	CASSLGLAASETQYF	TGTGCCAGCAGTCTTGGACTAGCGGCCTCGGAGACCCAGTACTTC
NA	TRBV6-5	TRBJ1-1	TRBD1	CASSSNPGQGTFF	TGTGCCAGCAGTTCCAATCCGGGACAGGGGACTTTCTTT
NA	TRBV5-6	TRBJ2-3	TRBD2	CASSLELAGGTDTQYF	TGTGCCAGCAGCTTAGAACTAGCGGGGGGCACAGATACGCAGTATTTT
NA	TRBV21-1	TRBJ2-7	NA	CASSTYEQYF	TGTGCCAGCAGCACCTACGAGCAGTACTTC
NA	TRBV6-6	TRBJ2-5	NA	CASSYVTGETQYF	TGTGCCAGCAGTTACGTCACGGGGGAGACCCAGTACTTC
NA	TRBV7-9	TRBJ2-2	TRBD1	CASSTGATGELFF	TGTGCCAGCAGCACAGGGGCAACCGGGGAGCTGTTTTTT
once	TRBV6-5	TRBJ2-5	TRBD1	CASSYGTGKETQYF	TGTGCCAGCAGTTACGGGACAGGGAAGGAGACCCAGTACTTC
NA	TRBV9	TRBJ2-3	NA	CASCVTGGDTQYF	TGTGCCAGCTGCGTGACCGGGGGAGATACGCAGTATTTT
NA	TRBV7-8	TRBJ2-5	NA	CASSLGVQETQYF	TGTGCCAGCAGCTTAGGAGTTCAAGAGACCCAGTACTTC
NA	TRBV9	TRBJ2-5	TRBD2	CASSPEVTGTRAETQYF	TGTGCCAGCAGCCCCGAGGTGACCGGGACTAGGGCTGAGACCCAGTACTTC
NA	TRBV5-1	TRBJ1-3	NA	CASSRDISGNTIYF	TGCGCCAGCAGCCGGGACATCTCTGGAAACACCATATATTTT
NA	TRBV29-1	TRBJ2-5	NA	CSVESGEGQETQYF	TGCAGCGTTGAGTCCGGGGAAGGCCAAGAGACCCAGTACTTC
NA	TRBV6-5	TRBJ2-3	NA	CASSSSSLGADTQYF	TGTGCCAGCAGTTCCTCGAGTCTTGGGGCAGATACGCAGTATTTT
NA	TRBV7-7	TRBJ2-3	NA	CASSRDTDTDTQYF	TGTGCTAGCAGCCGGGACACAGACACAGATACGCAGTATTTT
NA	TRBV7-2	TRBJ2-5	TRBD1	CASSLVGDRDLQQETQYF	TGTGCCAGCAGCTTAGTAGGGGACAGAGACCTACAGCAAGAGACCCAGTACTTC
NA	TRBV29-1	TRBJ2-7	TRBD1	CSVEIRGQPGDEQYF	TGCAGCGTTGAGATTAGGGGACAGCCCGGGGACGAGCAGTACTTC
NA	TRBV7-2	TRBJ2-7	NA	CASSFGTDYYEQYF	TGTGCCAGCAGCTTTGGGACGGATTACTACGAGCAGTACTTC
NA	TRBV27	TRBJ2-5	NA	CASSPRPAEGTQETQYF	TGTGCCAGCAGTCCCCGACCCGCAGAGGGGACTCAAGAGACCCAGTACTTC
NA	TRBV11-3	TRBJ2-7	NA	CASSFGGGDEQYF	TGTGCCAGCAGCTTTGGTGGTGGCGACGAGCAGTACTTC
few	TRBV14	TRBJ2-5	NA	CASSPGLFDVETQYF	TGTGCCAGCAGCCCAGGCCTATTCGACGTAGAGACCCAGTACTTC
few	TRBV29-1	TRBJ2-5	NA	CSVEVGEETQYF	TGCAGCGTTGAAGTGGGGGAAGAGACCCAGTACTTC
NA	TRBV4-1	TRBJ1-5	TRBD1	CASSPTTGVNQPQHF	TGCGCCAGCAGCCCGACGACAGGGGTCAATCAGCCCCAGCATTTT
NA	TRBV29-1	TRBJ1-2	TRBD1	CSVERTGETYGYTF	TGCAGCGTTGAACGGACAGGGGAAACCTATGGCTACACCTTC
NA	TRBV28	TRBJ2-5	TRBD1	CASSPTGQETQYF	TGTGCCAGCAGCCCGACAGGGCAAGAGACCCAGTACTTC
once	TRBV4-3	TRBJ2-1	TRBD1	CASSLSGQGNYNEQFF	TGCGCCAGCAGCCTTTCGGGACAGGGGAACTACAATGAGCAGTTCTTC
few	TRBV14	TRBJ2-3	NA	CASSLLIWGSTDTQYF	TGTGCCAGCAGCCTATTAATATGGGGTAGCACAGATACGCAGTATTTT
NA	TRBV13	TRBJ2-1	TRBD2	CASDRLAYRDEQFF	TGTGCCAGCGATAGACTAGCGTATCGCGATGAGCAGTTCTTC
NA	TRBV19	TRBJ1-1	NA	CASLAPGVNTEAFF	TGTGCCAGCCTGGCGCCAGGAGTAAACACTGAAGCTTTCTTT
NA	TRBV25-1	TRBJ2-3	TRBD1	CASSLWDRDTDTQYF	TGTGCCAGCAGTCTATGGGACAGGGATACAGATACGCAGTATTTT
NA	TRBV5-4	TRBJ2-1	NA	CASSFQGNEQFF	TGTGCCAGCAGCTTTCAGGGGAATGAGCAGTTCTTC
NA	TRBV7-2	TRBJ2-3	TRBD2	CASSLRLSGGTDTQYF	TGTGCCAGCAGCTTGAGGTTGAGCGGGGGAACAGATACGCAGTATTTT
NA	TRBV10-2	TRBJ2-1	NA	CASSEAWLSYNEQFF	TGCGCCAGCAGTGAAGCGTGGCTCTCCTACAATGAGCAGTTCTTC
once	TRBV4-3	TRBJ1-2	TRBD1	CASSRGQGRTNYGYTF	TGCGCCAGCAGCCGAGGACAGGGGCGAACTAACTATGGCTACACCTTC
NA	TRBV13	TRBJ1-1	NA	CASSLAQGNTEAFF	TGTGCCAGCAGCTTAGCACAGGGCAACACTGAAGCTTTCTTT
NA	TRBV5-6	TRBJ1-3	TRBD1	CASSWGDSRNTIYF	TGTGCCAGCAGCTGGGGGGACAGCAGAAACACCATATATTTT
NA	TRBV30	TRBJ2-7	NA	CAWSLWGSYEQYF	TGTGCCTGGAGTCTGTGGGGGTCCTACGAGCAGTACTTC
once	TRBV29-1	TRBJ1-1	TRBD1	CSVTGGTEAFF	TGCAGCGTGACAGGGGGGACTGAAGCTTTCTTT